Below, one T cell receptor beta chain is given with its context. As yet, its antigen is unknown. It was version v3.0 of the immunoSEQ assay that was run at survey level. Sequenced by immunoSEQ multiplex PCR; TCRdb stores in-frame clones only, minus some. The data show 25,000 or so clones, roughly nine tenths seen once. The data were obtained in a study of long-term antiretroviral therapy in people with HIV. Findings and limits, study-wide: For ART adherence, viral resistance and therapy changes, no data were available. Against controls, HIV repertoires showed narrower ranges of CDR3 length.

Per the germline V gene, CDR1 is SQVTM and CDR2 is ANQGSEA. Trimming at V came to 4 bases and at J to 3 bases, leaving 7 bases not matched to a gene. The CDR3 runs 14 residues. Sequencing was performed on unsorted PBMCs, taken 1.9 years after starting antiretroviral therapy. The chain couples TRBV29-1 to TRBJ2-3; 7 positions match TRBD1. The origin of this receptor is a woman aged 25 to 39 with HIV. The CDR3 DNA reads TGCAGCGTTGTCCGGACAGGCCTTACAGATACGCAGTATTTT. It translates to CSVVRTGLTDTQYF.